A single sample is the source of the 21 T cell receptor beta chains below, sequenced in a study of cytomegalovirus exposure and HLA in healthy donors. Use of 60 Vbeta and 13 Jbeta primers characterized the PCR. Produced via immunoSEQ multiplex PCR; TCRdb's table is partial and in-frame only. The profile shows approximately 100,000 clones, 79% of them singletons. The sequencing input was PBMCs. These receptor sequences come from a woman aged 40-49 years in good health and CMV-seronegative.

The gene calls are TRBV15 and TRBJ1-1; D possibly corresponds to TRBD1 (5 bases). CDR1 is LNHNV and CDR2 is YYDKDF in the germline V gene (reference sequence). V was trimmed by 5 bases and J by 2 bases, leaving 18 bases between them. This CDR3 comprises 16 residues. The CDR3 sequence is CATSFPRGLRNTEAFF. The CDR3 DNA sequence: TGTGCCACCAGCTTCCCCCGGGGACTGAGAAACACTGAAGCTTTCTTT.

V usage is TRBV9 and J usage is TRBJ2-5; no clear D gene. Between the trimmed V and J ends, which lost 0 bases and 4 bases, there was a span of 10 bases. Germline V gives CDR1 SGDLS, CDR2 YYNGEE. The CDR3 runs to 14 residues. CDR3 nucleotides: TGTGCCAGCAGCGTAGACGTAGCCCTAGAGACCCAGTACTTC. This sequence encodes CASSVDVALETQYF.

Notes on this clone: This CDR3 is also generated by other DNA sequences in the sample. The rearrangement joins TRBV12-5 to TRBJ2-6; D uncertain. Trimming stripped 9 bases from V and 2 bases from J, with 8 bases between. Germline values: CDR1 LGHNT, CDR2 FRNRAP. The CDR3 has 13 residues. Here the CDR3 DNA reads TGTGCTAGCGCCCTAGCTGGGGCCAACGTCCTGACTTTC. This codes for CASALAGANVLTF. Looking up the rest from reference TRBV12-5 and TRBJ2-6 gives the full variable domain: DARVTQTPRHKVTEMGQEVTMRCQPILGHNTVFWYRQTMMQGLELLAYFRNRAPLDDSGMPKDRFSAEMPDATLATLKIQPSEPRDSAVYFCASALAGANVLTFGAGSRLTVL.

The V and J genes are TRBV11-2 and TRBJ1-3; D is undetermined. V lost 6 bases to trimming and J lost 8 bases, with 11 bases between them. The CDR3 consists of 12 residues. CDR1 is SGHAT, CDR2 FQNNGV, per germline. The CDR3 nucleotides are TGTGCCAGCAGACCACGACAACACACCATATATTTT. This translates into CASRPRQHTIYF.

This clone is a singleton in its sample. CDR3 sequence reads: CASSLGGRTDTQYF. The CDR3, as DNA: TGTGCCAGCAGCTTAGGGGGACGCACAGATACGCAGTATTTT. The chain carries TRBV5-5 and TRBJ2-3; a possible D gene is TRBD1 (6 bases). The CDR3 contains 14 residues. Trimming removed 2 bases from V and 1 base from J, with 8 bases in between. Germline loops: CDR1 SGHKS, CDR2 YYEKEE (reference sequence).

This rearrangement joins TRBV4-1 to TRBJ2-7; D is perhaps TRBD1 (7 bases). The CDR3 loop spans 16 amino acids. The V gene lost 1 base and the J gene lost 3 bases, with 16 bases spanning the gap. Germline V gene data show CDR1 as MGHRA and CDR2 as YSYEKL. CDR3 nucleotide sequence: TGCGCCAGCAGCCAAGGGGGATACAGGGGAGGCTACGAGCAGTACTTC. The encoded protein is CASSQGGYRGGYEQYF.

This clone was seen a handful of times. This chain connects TRBV25-1 to TRBJ2-5; 8 bases line up with TRBD1. The J call could be wrong; TRBJ2-7 is a better fit for the DNA end. The germline V gene encodes CDR1 MGHDK and CDR2 SYGVNS. The CDR3 runs to 12 residues. This CDR3 reads CASGQGPYEQYF. The CDR3, as DNA: TGTGCCAGCGGACAGGGCCCCTACGAGCAGTACTTC.

The genes are TRBV27 and TRBJ2-3, with D unresolved. Between the trimmed V and J ends, which lost 6 bases and 6 bases, there was a span of 13 bases. From germline, CDR1 is MNHEY and CDR2 SMNVEV (reference sequence). This CDR3 contains 13 residues. The CDR3 region has the DNA TGTGCCAGCAGCCGCGGCGCCGCCGATACGCAGTATTTT. It yields the protein CASSRGAADTQYF.

This chain connects TRBV5-1 to TRBJ2-3, with 10 bases that match TRBD1. V was pared by 4 bases and J by 1 base, with 9 bases of the junction left unmatched. The CDR3 extends over 17 amino acids. Germline CDR1 is SGHRS and CDR2 is YFSETQ. The CDR3 DNA follows: TGCGCCAGCAGCCGGGAGACAGGGGGCAGAGGCACAGATACGCAGTATTTT. The encoded protein is CASSRETGGRGTDTQYF.

The CDR3 region is CATLTGTRRLNTEAFF. CDR3 sequence (DNA): TGTGCCACCCTCACCGGGACAAGACGATTGAACACTGAAGCTTTCTTT. The J gene is TRBJ1-1, the V gene TRBV28, with a tentative D call TRBD1 (6 bases). Trimming cost V 10 bases and J 0 bases, with 21 bases left between them. The germline V gene has CDR1 MDHEN and CDR2 SYDVKM. The CDR3 has 16 residues.

This clone was counted only a few times. The chain is built from TRBV18 and TRBJ1-4; TRBD1 agrees at 10 bases. The V segment lost 0 bases and the J segment 8 bases; nucleotides outside the gene matches: 3. The CDR3 runs 15 residues. CDR1 and CDR2 (germline): KGHSH, LQKENI. The CDR3 nucleotides read TGTGCCAGCTCACCACCCGGGACAGGGGCCGAAAAACTGTTTTTT. Protein product: CASSPPGTGAEKLFF.

V usage is TRBV4-2 and J usage is TRBJ1-2; D gene unclear. Germline CDR1 reads LGHNA; CDR2 reads YNFKEQ. This CDR3 has 15 residues. V was shortened by 1 base and J by 0 bases, with 9 bases between the two germline ends. The DNA for the CDR3 is TGTGCCAGCAGCCAAGCGGGAGGAACTAACTATGGCTACACCTTC. Its protein product is CASSQAGGTNYGYTF.

The V gene is TRBV19, the J gene TRBJ1-1, with D unclear. V gave up 3 bases and J gave up 0 bases, with 8 bases separating them. CDR3 length: 14 amino acids. The germline gives CDR1 LNHDA, CDR2 SQIVND (reference sequence). The CDR3 protein is CASSIQAMNTEAFF. The CDR3 region has the DNA TGTGCCAGTAGTATCCAGGCCATGAACACTGAAGCTTTCTTT. Together with reference TRBV19 and TRBJ1-1, the CDR3 gives the full variable domain: DGGITQSPKYLFRKEGQNVTLSCEQNLNHDAMYWYRQDPGQGLRLIYYSQIVNDFQKGDIAEGYSVSREKKESFPLTVTSAQKNPTAFYLCASSIQAMNTEAFFGQGTRLTVV.

In this sample, this clone turned up once. This sequence joins TRBV7-2 and TRBJ2-1; TRBD1 aligns across 7 bases. The CDR3 is made up of 15 amino acids. CDR1 and CDR2 from the germline V gene are SGHTA and FQGNSA. V trimming: 6 bases; J trimming: 3 bases; junction bases outside the gene matches: 8. For the CDR3, the DNA is TGTGCCAGCAGACCGACCCGGGACAGCTACAATGAGCAGTTCTTC. Translated, it gives CASRPTRDSYNEQFF.

The chain couples TRBV6-5 to TRBJ2-5, with D tentatively TRBD2 (6 bases). Trimming pared 6 bases from V and 4 bases from J, leaving 12 bases between. The CDR3 consists of 13 residues. Germline V gene sequence: CDR1 MNHEY, CDR2 SVGAGI. CDR3 DNA: TGTGCCAGCAGGTTGCTGGGGGGAGAGACCCAGTACTTC. Amino acids: CASRLLGGETQYF.

The genes are TRBV7-9 and TRBJ2-2; D may be TRBD1 (5 bases). Between the trimmed V and J ends, which lost 0 bases and 5 bases, there was a span of 13 bases. The V gene's germline CDR1 is SEHNR and CDR2 FQNEAQ (reference sequence). The CDR3 is made up of 16 amino acids. CDR3 in DNA: TGTGCCAGCAGCTTAGCCCCATTGGCAGGGACCGGGGAGCTGTTTTTT. Amino acids: CASSLAPLAGTGELFF. The full variable domain, in which reference TRBV7-9 and TRBJ2-2 provide the parts outside the CDR3, is DTGVSQNPRHKITKRGQNVTFRCDPISEHNRLYWYRQTLGQGPEFLTYFQNEAQLEKSRLLSDRFSAERPKGSFSTLEIQRTEQGDSAMYLCASSLAPLAGTGELFFGEGSRLTVL.

The CDR3 DNA reads as TGTGCCAGCAGCGTAGTGGGAGGGACCACCGGGGAGCTGTTTTTT. Translated, it gives CASSVVGGTTGELFF. The V call is TRBV9, the J call TRBJ2-2, with TRBD2 matching 7 bases. Germline CDR1 reads SGDLS; CDR2 reads YYNGEE. This CDR3 spans 15 amino acids. Trimming took 0 bases from V and 4 from J; bases not matched to a gene: 3.

The chain employs TRBV28 and TRBJ2-5; D call uncertain. V dropped 2 bases and J dropped 5 bases, with 9 bases sitting between them. The CDR3 is 13 residues long. The V gene's germline CDR1 is MDHEN and CDR2 SYDVKM. The CDR3 is CASSLGPRETQYF. In nucleotides, the CDR3 is TGTGCCAGCAGTTTAGGGCCTCGGGAGACCCAGTACTTC.

This clone was observed a handful of times. The genes are TRBV7-9 and TRBJ2-3; 9 bases fit TRBD2. With 5 bases clipped from V and 3 bases from J, the junction kept 3 bases outside the gene matches. This CDR3 has 14 residues. Germline CDR1 and CDR2: SEHNR and FQNEAQ (reference sequence). This CDR3 reads CASSPSGNTDTQYF. The CDR3 DNA reads as TGTGCCAGCAGCCCTAGCGGGAATACAGATACGCAGTATTTT.

The V gene is TRBV4-3, the J gene TRBJ1-4; TRBD1 is a possible D gene (6 bases). The germline CDR1 and CDR2 sequences are LGHNA and YSLEER. This CDR3 spans 20 amino acids. Deletions cut 2 bases from V and 7 bases from J, with 29 bases between. The CDR3: CASSQRSRTEWLVAGEKLFF. CDR3 DNA sequence: TGCGCCAGCAGCCAACGATCCAGGACAGAGTGGCTTGTTGCTGGTGAAAAACTGTTTTTT.

The rearrangement links TRBV9 to TRBJ2-1; 7 bases align to TRBD2. CDR3 size: 19 residues. V trimming: 0 bases; J trimming: 2 bases; junction bases outside the gene matches: 14. Germline V lookup: CDR1 SGDLS, CDR2 YYNGEE. CDR3 sequence reads: CASSVGLRGGALAYNEQFF. For the CDR3, the DNA is TGTGCCAGCAGCGTAGGACTTAGGGGAGGGGCCCTAGCCTACAATGAGCAGTTCTTC.